One sample yielded the 5 T cell receptor beta chains listed below, sequenced in a study of T cell responses to AZD1222 COVID-19 vaccine. Profiled with immunoSEQ multiplex PCR; TCRdb holds only in-frame clones, not every one. This sample has 200,000 or so clones, with approximately 90% found just once. The sequencing here drew on peripheral blood, taken on day 0 of AZD1222 vaccination. These receptors were taken from an adult in good health.

The J gene is TRBJ2-2, the V gene TRBV5-6; D uncertain. This CDR3 has 13 residues. In germline, CDR1 is SGHDT, CDR2 YYEEEE. Trimming removed 5 bases at V and 4 bases at J, with 9 bases between. CDR3: CASSIQFTGELFF. The CDR3 DNA is TGTGCCAGCAGTATCCAATTCACCGGGGAGCTGTTTTTT. Complete variable domain (other parts from reference TRBV5-6 and TRBJ2-2): DAGVTQSPTHLIKTRGQQVTLRCSPKSGHDTVSWYQQALGQGPQFIFQYYEEEERQRGNFPDRFSGHQFPNYSSELNVNALLLGDSALYLCASSIQFTGELFFGEGSRLTVL.

CDR3 protein: CASRTGENNSPLHF. Written as DNA, the CDR3 is TGCGCCAGCAGGACAGGGGAAAATAATTCACCCCTCCACTTT. The V and J genes are TRBV5-1 and TRBJ1-6; 8 bases match TRBD1. The CDR3 is 14 residues long. The V gene's germline CDR1 is SGHRS and CDR2 YFSETQ. V shed 5 bases, J shed 5 bases, and the junction held 3 bases outside the gene matches.

The rearrangement joins TRBV9 to TRBJ1-5; TRBD1 matches at 11 bases. Trimming cost V 3 bases and J 7 bases; bases outside gene matches: 6. The CDR3 extends over 15 amino acids. CDR1 and CDR2 from the germline V gene are SGDLS and YYNGEE. CDR3 sequence reads: CASSGTGGEEQPQHF. CDR3 nucleotide sequence: TGTGCCAGCAGCGGGACAGGGGGCGAGGAGCAGCCCCAGCATTTT.

The CDR3 DNA is TGTGCCAGCTCACCACGAAACGACAGGTTTTCAGATAAGAACACCGGGGAGCTGTTTTTT. This encodes CASSPRNDRFSDKNTGELFF. V usage is TRBV18 and J usage is TRBJ2-2; D is perhaps TRBD1 (6 bases). V dropped 1 base and J dropped 1 base, with 22 bases sitting between them. The CDR3 consists of 20 residues. Looked up from germline, CDR1 is KGHSH and CDR2 is LQKENI.

The DNA for the CDR3 is TGTGCCAGCTCACCACCGACGGACGTGGGTGGCTCACCCCTCCACTTT. Protein sequence: CASSPPTDVGGSPLHF. The rearrangement joins TRBV18 to TRBJ1-6; no reliable D call. CDR1 and CDR2 (germline): KGHSH, LQKENI. This CDR3 is 16 amino acids long. Trimming took 0 bases from V and 10 from J, leaving 16 bases between them.